These T cell receptor beta chains were read from a single sample in a study of Ad26.COV2.S vaccination and SARS-CoV-2 variants. Generated by immunoSEQ multiplex PCR, the TCRdb table keeps only in-frame clones and is missing some. The sample yields 300,000 to 400,000 clones, around 89% seen once. Sequenced here: peripheral blood, sampled in a trial of Ad26.COV2.S vaccine versus placebo. The receptors here all came from a person aged 18 to 65 who received the Ad26.COV2.S COVID-19 vaccine or a placebo. Each CDR3 is given with its conserved first and last residue. A D gene is named only where the DNA matches it firmly. Not every row has a clone size; where given, it reads once, few, many or a size class.

D gene,V gene,clone size,J gene,CDR3 protein,CDR3 DNA
TRBD1,TRBV6-5,-,TRBJ1-3,CASSMDRGSGNTIYF,TGTGCCAGCAGTATGGACAGGGGCTCTGGAAACACCATATATTTT
-,TRBV11-2,few,TRBJ1-1,CASSLVQDYEAFF,TGTGCCAGCAGCTTAGTACAGGATTATGAAGCTTTCTTT
TRBD2,TRBV4-1,once,TRBJ2-5,CASSRTGTILETQYF,TGCGCCAGCAGCCGGACTGGGACTATCCTGGAGACCCAGTACTTC
-,TRBV3-1/TRBV3-2,-,TRBJ2-7,CASSQATGITNEQYF,TGTGCCAGCAGCCAAGCAACCGGGATAACGAACGAGCAGTACTTC
-,TRBV3-1/TRBV3-2,-,TRBJ1-1,CASSHAGHTEAFF,TGTGCCAGCAGCCACGCGGGTCACACTGAAGCTTTCTTT
TRBD1,TRBV19,-,TRBJ1-4,CASSTTGTGVEKLFF,TGTGCCAGTAGTACGACCGGGACAGGGGTGGAAAAACTGTTTTTT
TRBD1,TRBV13,-,TRBJ1-1,CASSLVVGTELGAFF,TGTGCCAGCAGCTTAGTGGTAGGGACAGAGTTAGGAGCTTTCTTT
-,TRBV5-1,-,TRBJ1-4,CASSFGISAVANEKLFF,TGCGCCAGCAGCTTTGGGATATCGGCGGTGGCTAATGAAAAACTGTTTTTT
-,TRBV21-1,many,TRBJ1-1,CASSKVVDRGATEAFF,TGTGCCAGCAGCAAAGTGGTTGACAGGGGAGCCACTGAAGCTTTCTTT
-,TRBV2,-,TRBJ2-7,CASSVGGTEQYF,TGTGCCAGCAGTGTAGGAGGGACCGAGCAGTACTTC
-,TRBV24-1,once,TRBJ1-1,CATSDSPLGGRTTEAFF,TGTGCCACCAGTGATTCGCCCCTTGGGGGGCGCACCACTGAAGCTTTCTTT
-,TRBV30,once,TRBJ2-7,CAWSATRAGEQYF,TGTGCCTGGAGTGCGACGAGGGCTGGCGAGCAGTACTTC
TRBD1,TRBV6-6,-,TRBJ1-1,CASSRQGLNTEAFF,TGTGCCAGCAGTCGACAGGGGCTGAACACTGAAGCTTTCTTT
TRBD1,TRBV5-1,-,TRBJ2-7,CASSFGTGAYEQYF,TGCGCCAGCAGCTTCGGGACAGGGGCCTACGAGCAGTACTTC
TRBD2,TRBV5-1,-,TRBJ2-7,CASSPTPGLAGGTYEQYF,TGCGCCAGCAGCCCTACCCCGGGACTAGCGGGGGGTACCTACGAGCAGTACTTC
-,TRBV9,-,TRBJ2-7,CASSPGVPYEQYF,TGTGCCAGCAGCCCCGGGGTTCCCTACGAGCAGTACTTC
TRBD2,TRBV3-1/TRBV3-2,-,TRBJ2-7,CASSQETGPWTSATSYEQYF,TGTGCCAGCAGCCAAGAAACAGGGCCTTGGACTAGCGCCACCTCCTACGAGCAGTACTTC
-,TRBV4-1,-,TRBJ1-1,CASSLRSGEDGELNTEAFF,TGCGCCAGCAGCCTCCGCTCAGGCGAGGACGGAGAGCTGAACACTGAAGCTTTCTTT
TRBD2,TRBV28,-,TRBJ2-2,CASSLWSGRAGGELFF,TGTGCCAGCAGTTTATGGAGCGGGAGGGCCGGCGGGGAGCTGTTTTTT
-,TRBV3-1/TRBV3-2,-,TRBJ1-3,CASSRSGDAGNTIYF,TGTGCCAGCAGCCGTTCAGGGGACGCTGGAAACACCATATATTTT